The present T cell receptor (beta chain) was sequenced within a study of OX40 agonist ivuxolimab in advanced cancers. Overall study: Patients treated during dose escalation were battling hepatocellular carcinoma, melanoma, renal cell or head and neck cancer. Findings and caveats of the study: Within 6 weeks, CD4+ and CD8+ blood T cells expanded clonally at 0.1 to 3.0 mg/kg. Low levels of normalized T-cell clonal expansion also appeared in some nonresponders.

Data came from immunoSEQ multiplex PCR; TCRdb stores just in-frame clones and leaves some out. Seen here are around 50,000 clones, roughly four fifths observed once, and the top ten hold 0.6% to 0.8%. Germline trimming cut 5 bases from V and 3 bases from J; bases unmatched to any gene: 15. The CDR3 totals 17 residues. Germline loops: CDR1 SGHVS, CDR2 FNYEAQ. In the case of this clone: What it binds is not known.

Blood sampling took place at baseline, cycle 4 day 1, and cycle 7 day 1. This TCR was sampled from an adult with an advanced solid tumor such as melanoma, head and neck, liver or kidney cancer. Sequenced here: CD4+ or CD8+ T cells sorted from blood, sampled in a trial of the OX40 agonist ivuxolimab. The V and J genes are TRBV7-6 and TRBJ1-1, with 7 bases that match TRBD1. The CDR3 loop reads CASSPQKGDRRDTEAFF. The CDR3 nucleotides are TGTGCCAGCAGCCCACAGAAGGGGGACAGACGTGACACTGAAGCTTTCTTT. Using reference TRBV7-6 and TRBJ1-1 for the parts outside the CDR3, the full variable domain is GAGVSQSPRYKVTKRGQDVALRCDPISGHVSLYWYRQALGQGPEFLTYFNYEAQQDKSGLPNDRFSAERPEGSISTLTIQRTEQRDSAMYRCASSPQKGDRRDTEAFFGQGTRLTVV.